This T cell receptor beta chain was obtained from a study of blood T cell repertoires in COVID-19. Study-level background: T cells, B-cell-depleted T cells, or PBMCs provided the cDNA or gDNA that served as material.

Germline V gives CDR1 GTSNPN, CDR2 SVGIG (reference sequence). The V segment lost 8 bases and the J segment 1 base; nucleotides outside the gene matches: 10. The CDR3 covers 14 residues. Adults between about 18 and 95 years of age took part from about two dozen US areas. This clone was seen a few times. Profiling relied on immunoSEQ multiplex PCR, and the TCRdb table lists in-frame clones only, not all of them. The sample yields 45,000 to 55,000 clones, about 78% seen once. The chain links TRBV30 to TRBJ1-1; 7 bases map to TRBD1. Sequences were obtained from PBMCs or T cells enriched from blood (not recorded which). The source of this sequence is a woman aged 45-59 years with acute COVID-19. CDR3 protein: CAVDPQGPNTEAFF. DNA of the CDR3: TGTGCCGTAGATCCACAGGGGCCGAACACTGAAGCTTTCTTT.